This T cell receptor (beta chain) was sequenced in a study of shared clonotypes between healthy human individuals. Study in general: Serving as donors were two women and a few men, whose ages spanned 18 to 49. Three plates were used per donor for CD4 naive, three for CD4 memory, two for CD8 naive and one for CD8 memory.

A deep-level run was used for the assay. Tens of thousands of T cell genomes (roughly 190 ng DNA) went into each sorted-subset replicate. The method was immunoSEQ multiplex PCR; TCRdb's version includes in-frame clones alone and lacks a portion of them. Here the sample spans about 2.1 million clones, about 94% being singletons. This CDR3 has 17 residues. Germline V gives CDR1 SGHDT, CDR2 YYEEEE. The V and J ends lost 5 bases and 4 bases respectively, with 22 bases between them. CD45RO negativity and positive selection for CCR7 defined naive CD8 cells, a population that excluded terminally differentiated effector memory CD45RA+ cells.

The sequenced sample was naive CD8+ T cells from PBMCs. The receptor's source is a man between 18 and 35 years old in good health. Some clones in this sample may be carry-over from other donors' samples. The J gene is TRBJ2-1, the V gene TRBV5-6; the D gene could be TRBD1 or TRBD2 (5 bases each). The DNA of the CDR3 is TGTGCCAGCAGGTTAACGCTATGGGGGTCCACGTACAATGAGCAGTTCTTC. Protein: CASRLTLWGSTYNEQFF. Combining the CDR3 with reference TRBV5-6 and TRBJ2-1 gives the whole variable domain DAGVTQSPTHLIKTRGQQVTLRCSPKSGHDTVSWYQQALGQGPQFIFQYYEEEERQRGNFPDRFSGHQFPNYSSELNVNALLLGDSALYLCASRLTLWGSTYNEQFFGPGTRLTVL.